One and the same sample provided the 29 T cell receptor beta chains below, sequenced in a study of follicular helper T cells after annual influenza vaccination. As to time point: 2015-2016 season, pre-vaccination. Sequencing was performed with immunoSEQ multiplex PCR; in TCRdb, only in-frame clones are kept and a portion is missing. This table has some 14,000 clones, just under 80% appearing once. The sample here was CXCR5- memory CD4+ T cells sorted from blood, taken on the day of influenza vaccination. The receptors were sampled from an adult who received the influenza vaccine.

The chain joins TRBV28 to TRBJ1-2; 8 bases map to TRBD1. The CDR3 is made up of 13 amino acids. Losses at the gene ends were 7 bases for V and 8 bases for J; bases not matched to a gene: 9. The V gene's germline CDR1 is MDHEN and CDR2 SYDVKM. CDR3: CASKSGTGGGYTF. As DNA, the CDR3 is TGTGCCAGCAAATCCGGGACAGGAGGCGGCTACACCTTC.

The chain uses TRBV6-5 and TRBJ2-4, with 9 bases lining up with TRBD2. Germline values: CDR1 MNHEY, CDR2 SVGAGI. This CDR3 spans 15 amino acids. Losses at the gene ends were 6 bases for V and 0 bases for J; bases not matched to a gene: 3. The CDR3 bases are TGTGCCAGCAGCCGCGGGGGGGCAGCCAAAAACATTCAGTACTTC. This translates into CASSRGGAAKNIQYF.

This sequence joins TRBV7-2 and TRBJ1-5; D unclear. With 1 base removed from V and 3 bases from J, the gap between germline ends came to 7 bases. Germline V CDR1 and CDR2: SGHTA, FQGNSA. The CDR3 spans 14 residues. The CDR3 region is CASSLDTFNQPQHF. The CDR3 nucleotides read TGTGCCAGCAGCTTAGACACGTTCAATCAGCCCCAGCATTTT.

The chain employs TRBV29-1 and TRBJ2-1; 11 bases fit TRBD2. The CDR3 is 18 residues long. V lost 6 bases and J lost 1; bases outside the gene matches: 14. The germline gives CDR1 SQVTM, CDR2 ANQGSEA. The CDR3, as DNA: TGCAGCGTCCCCACACATAGCGGGGGGGACGGTTCCTACAATGAGCAGTTCTTC. It yields the protein CSVPTHSGGDGSYNEQFF.

This sequence joins TRBV4-3 and TRBJ2-2, with D tentatively TRBD1 or TRBD2 (5 bases each). Germline loops: CDR1 LGHNA, CDR2 YSLEER. V dropped 4 bases and J dropped 7 bases, with 19 bases sitting between them. This CDR3 region has 16 residues. The CDR3 protein is CASSRQAEGTYGELFF. CDR3 coding DNA: TGCGCCAGCAGCCGGCAAGCCGAGGGGACCTACGGGGAGCTGTTTTTT.

The genes are TRBV28 and TRBJ1-6; perhaps TRBD1 as D (5 bases). The CDR3 is 13 amino acids. Trimming pared 6 bases from V and 11 bases from J, leaving 14 bases between. From germline, CDR1 is MDHEN and CDR2 SYDVKM. In DNA form, the CDR3 reads TGTGCCAGCAGCAGGGACGTAGGGACACCCCTCCACTTT. Amino acid sequence: CASSRDVGTPLHF.

The table lists this clone with a few counts. The chain has TRBV18 and TRBJ1-1; D unclear. There are 13 residues in the CDR3. Per the germline V gene, CDR1 is KGHSH and CDR2 is LQKENI. V lost 6 bases and J 1 base, leaving 9 bases between the germline ends. The CDR3, as DNA: TGTGCCAGCTCGGACGACGGGAACACTGAAGCTTTCTTT. This translates into CASSDDGNTEAFF.

This chain links TRBV7-2 with TRBJ1-1; the match to TRBD1 covers 9 bases. Germline CDR1 SGHTA, CDR2 FQGNSA. J was trimmed by 5 bases and V by 3 bases; bases with no gene match: 7. The CDR3 runs 15 residues. The CDR3 is CASSFSGQGSTEAFF. The CDR3 DNA reads TGTGCCAGCAGCTTCTCGGGACAGGGAAGTACTGAAGCTTTCTTT.

This clone was counted a few times. This rearrangement joins TRBV5-1 to TRBJ1-1; maybe TRBD1 (5 bases). CDR1 SGHRS and CDR2 YFSETQ come from the germline V gene. Trimming left V 0 bases short and J 4 bases short, with 13 bases between. The CDR3 has 15 amino acids. The CDR3 DNA follows: TGCGCCAGCAGCTTGGTGCAGCCCGGGGGCACTGAAGCTTTCTTT. Translating it yields CASSLVQPGGTEAFF.

This chain connects TRBV7-2 to TRBJ1-5, with D perhaps matching TRBD1 (5 bases). CDR1 SGHTA and CDR2 FQGNSA come from the germline V gene. The CDR3 has 16 residues. Trimming pared 1 base from V and 2 bases from J, leaving 12 bases between. The DNA for the CDR3 is TGTGCCAGCAGCTTAGTCGGCAGGGCAGGCAATCAGCCCCAGCATTTT. Translated: CASSLVGRAGNQPQHF. Complete variable domain (other parts from reference TRBV7-2 and TRBJ1-5): GAGVSQSPSNKVTEKGKDVELRCDPISGHTALYWYRQSLGQGLEFLIYFQGNSAPDKSGLPSDRFSAERTGGSVSTLTIQRTQQEDSAVYLCASSLVGRAGNQPQHFGDGTRLSIL.

This clone was detected only once. The V gene is TRBV10-3, the J gene TRBJ1-6; the D gene is possibly TRBD1 (6 bases). This CDR3 region has 13 residues. CDR1 ENHRY and CDR2 SYGVKD come from the germline V gene. The germline V and J ends were trimmed by 2 bases and 15 bases, with 14 bases remaining between them. The CDR3 nucleotides read TGTGCCATCAGTGAGACAGGGCGGGTTCGCCTCCACTTT. Protein: CAISETGRVRLHF.

J is TRBJ2-2 and V is TRBV7-2, with D perhaps TRBD1 (6 bases). The germline gives CDR1 SGHTA, CDR2 FQGNSA. V lost 3 bases to trimming and J lost 6 bases, with 23 bases between them. The CDR3 extends over 18 amino acids. CDR3 sequence reads: CASSFRRKQGREAGELFF. The DNA of the CDR3 is TGTGCCAGCAGCTTTAGACGAAAACAGGGAAGGGAAGCCGGGGAGCTGTTTTTT. Based on the CDR3 plus reference TRBV7-2 and TRBJ2-2, the full variable domain is GAGVSQSPSNKVTEKGKDVELRCDPISGHTALYWYRQSLGQGLEFLIYFQGNSAPDKSGLPSDRFSAERTGGSVSTLTIQRTQQEDSAVYLCASSFRRKQGREAGELFFGEGSRLTVL.

This sequence joins TRBV30 and TRBJ2-6, with D possibly matching TRBD1 (6 bases). Germline V gene lookup returns CDR1 GTSNPN and CDR2 SVGIG (reference sequence). Trimming cost V 6 bases and J 1 base, with 10 bases left between them. This CDR3 region has 14 residues. The DNA for the CDR3 is TGTGCCTGTAAAGGGGGATCTGGGGCCAACGTCCTGACTTTC. Its protein is CACKGGSGANVLTF.

This clone was seen more than once but under ten times. The V gene is TRBV2, the J gene TRBJ1-6; TRBD1 matches at 8 bases. The germline gives CDR1 SNHLY, CDR2 FYNNEI. V shed 6 bases, J shed 0 bases, and the junction held 4 bases outside the gene matches. This CDR3 is built from 16 residues. CDR3 sequence (DNA): TGTGCCAGCAGGCGGGACAGGAACTCCTATAATTCACCCCTCCACTTT. Translated, it gives CASRRDRNSYNSPLHF.

The V gene is TRBV10-1, the J gene TRBJ2-1, with D hard to call. The germline V gene has CDR1 WNHNN and CDR2 SYGVQD (reference sequence). The CDR3 runs 14 residues. V gave up 5 bases and J gave up 4 bases, with 12 bases separating them. The CDR3 coding sequence is TGCGCCAGCAGTACGAAACAGCTATACAATGAGCAGTTCTTC. This codes for CASSTKQLYNEQFF.

The V gene is TRBV7-9, the J gene TRBJ2-6; tentative D call: TRBD1 (5 bases). V was shortened by 1 base and J by 3 bases, with 16 bases between the two germline ends. CDR1 and CDR2 from the germline V gene are SEHNR and FQNEAQ (reference sequence). The CDR3 length is 18 residues. CDR3: CASSLGLGRADGANVLTF. DNA of the CDR3: TGTGCCAGCAGCTTAGGGCTAGGCAGGGCGGATGGGGCCAACGTCCTGACTTTC. Filled out from reference TRBV7-9 and TRBJ2-6, the complete variable domain reads DTGVSQNPRHKITKRGQNVTFRCDPISEHNRLYWYRQTLGQGPEFLTYFQNEAQLEKSRLLSDRFSAERPKGSFSTLEIQRTEQGDSAMYLCASSLGLGRADGANVLTFGAGSRLTVL.

This clone was seen once. This rearrangement joins TRBV19 to TRBJ1-1, with unresolved D. The CDR3 has 16 amino acids. The germline gives CDR1 LNHDA, CDR2 SQIVND (reference sequence). The V and J ends lost 0 bases and 1 base respectively, with 12 bases between them. For the CDR3, the DNA is TGTGCCAGTAGTATAGAGCCCGGGATTGGGAACACTGAAGCTTTCTTT. Translating it yields CASSIEPGIGNTEAFF.

This chain links TRBV28 with TRBJ1-2; D unclear. CDR1 MDHEN and CDR2 SYDVKM come from the germline V gene. The CDR3 is made up of 13 amino acids. V gave up 6 bases and J gave up 9 bases, with 17 bases separating them. CDR3 sequence (DNA): TGTGCCAGCAGATTAGATGGTGGCCTCCGCTACACCTTC. Its translation is CASRLDGGLRYTF.

V is TRBV28 and J is TRBJ1-1; 7 bases map to TRBD1. Germline V gene sequence: CDR1 MDHEN, CDR2 SYDVKM. The V and J ends lost 1 base and 10 bases, in that order; junction bases with no gene match: 9. This CDR3 comprises 14 residues. The CDR3 sequence: CASSLLNRGEGAFF. The DNA for the CDR3 is TGTGCCAGCAGTTTATTGAACAGGGGAGAAGGAGCTTTCTTT.

The rearrangement links TRBV30 to TRBJ1-2, with a tentative D call TRBD1 (6 bases). There are 14 residues in the CDR3. Germline V gene lookup returns CDR1 GTSNPN and CDR2 SVGIG (reference sequence). V lost 2 bases and J lost 4, with 14 bases in between. This CDR3 reads CAWSRGGAGYGYTF. For the CDR3, the DNA is TGTGCCTGGAGTCGGGGGGGCGCCGGCTATGGCTACACCTTC.

V gene TRBV7-9 combines with J gene TRBJ2-1; 8 nucleotides agree with TRBD2. Germline CDR1 and CDR2: SEHNR and FQNEAQ (reference sequence). This CDR3 spans 16 amino acids. V lost 8 bases, J lost 2 bases, and 11 bases stayed unmatched. The CDR3 DNA reads TGTGCCAGCGATTCACGGGGGGGTCTCGCCTACAATGAGCAGTTCTTC. Translation: CASDSRGGLAYNEQFF.

The chain couples TRBV7-9 to TRBJ2-3, with D perhaps matching TRBD1 or TRBD2 (5 bases each). V lost 6 bases, J lost 0 bases, and 7 bases lay in between. Germline CDR1 is SEHNR and CDR2 is FQNEAQ (reference sequence). This CDR3 has 13 amino acids. CDR3 coding DNA: TGTGCCAGCAGTCGGGACAGCACAGATACGCAGTATTTT. The encoded protein is CASSRDSTDTQYF.

This CDR3 reads CASSLAGGRDTGELFF. The DNA of the CDR3 is TGTGCCAGCAGCTTAGCAGGGGGCCGAGACACCGGGGAGCTGTTTTTT. The chain is built from TRBV11-2 and TRBJ2-2; 8 nucleotides align to TRBD1. Germline assignment: CDR1 SGHAT and CDR2 FQNNGV. V lost 1 base, J lost 3 bases, and 4 bases stayed unmatched. This CDR3 is 16 amino acids long.

This clone was observed a single time. The chain couples TRBV2 to TRBJ2-3; 11 bases line up with TRBD2. The CDR3 totals 15 residues. Germline-derived CDR1 and CDR2 are SNHLY and FYNNEI. V lost 6 bases and J lost 3; bases outside the gene matches: 5. CDR3 sequence reads: CASRGLAAPTDTQYF. CDR3 DNA sequence: TGTGCCAGCAGGGGACTAGCGGCTCCAACAGATACGCAGTATTTT. Based on the CDR3 plus reference TRBV2 and TRBJ2-3, the full variable domain is EPEVTQTPSHQVTQMGQEVILRCVPISNHLYFYWYRQILGQKVEFLVSFYNNEISEKSEIFDDQFSVERPDGSNFTLKIRSTKLEDSAMYFCASRGLAAPTDTQYFGPGTRLTVL.

This chain joins TRBV7-8 and TRBJ2-7, with D perhaps being TRBD1 or TRBD2 (5 bases each). V lost 0 bases and J 3 bases, leaving 15 bases between the germline ends. The length of the CDR3 is 16 residues. Germline lookup yields CDR1 SGHVS and CDR2 FQNEAQ. The CDR3 loop reads CASSLARQGGGYEQYF. The CDR3 nucleotides are TGTGCCAGCAGCTTAGCTCGCCAGGGTGGAGGCTACGAGCAGTACTTC.

This chain connects TRBV6-1 to TRBJ2-1; the match to TRBD2 covers 16 bases. Germline lookup yields CDR1 MNHNS and CDR2 SASEGT. Trimming removed 1 base from V and 2 bases from J; junction bases left unmatched: 8. This CDR3 comprises 20 residues. As DNA, the CDR3 is TGTGCCAGCAGTGAAGAGGGGACTAGCGGGGGGGCCCGACCCTACAATGAGCAGTTCTTC. Translating it yields CASSEEGTSGGARPYNEQFF.

The rearrangement joins TRBV4-1 to TRBJ1-2, with TRBD1 matching 8 bases. Germline trimming cut 1 base from V and 3 bases from J; bases unmatched to any gene: 7. Germline V gene lookup returns CDR1 MGHRA and CDR2 YSYEKL. CDR3 size: 16 residues. The CDR3 DNA follows: TGCGCCAGCAGCCAAGTACAGGGGGTCGGCGACTATGGCTACACCTTC. Protein sequence: CASSQVQGVGDYGYTF.

The chain recombines TRBV28 with TRBJ1-2; D is undetermined. Trimming took off 3 bases at V and 5 bases at J, with 7 bases between the two ends. CDR1 is MDHEN, CDR2 SYDVKM, per germline. CDR3 length: 12 amino acids. For the CDR3, the DNA is TGTGCCAGCAGTTTGACCGAATATGGCTACACCTTC. As protein: CASSLTEYGYTF.

The V gene is TRBV10-1, the J gene TRBJ2-3; D unresolved. Germline CDR1 is WNHNN and CDR2 is SYGVQD (reference sequence). CDR3 length: 11 residues. Deletions cut 3 bases from V and 10 bases from J, with 8 bases between. The CDR3 coding sequence is TGCGCCAGCAGTGAATCGGTAGCGCAGTATTTT. Translated, it gives CASSESVAQYF.